The clone carrying this T cell receptor (beta chain) showed up just a few times. V lost 8 bases and J lost 5; bases outside the gene matches: 8. The CDR3 sequence is 15 residues long. Germline V lookup: CDR1 SSHAT, CDR2 FNYEAQ (reference sequence). The data belong to a study of blood T cell repertoires in COVID-19. Study as a whole: The samples span acute and convalescent COVID-19 from the United States, Italy and Spain. PBMCs, B-cell-depleted T cells, or T cells provided the cDNA or gDNA that made up the material.

Authors' methods: For nucleated cells, counts were estimated from reference gene primer amplification. Method: immunoSEQ multiplex PCR; TCRdb's copy keeps in-frame clones and lacks some. The V and J calls and clone size are taken from that table; D and trimming were inferred from the DNA. The data contain about 170,000 clones, less than 90% of them singletons. This chain joins TRBV7-7 and TRBJ2-5, with 13 bases fitting TRBD2. The sample taken for sequencing was peripheral blood. The origin of this receptor is a man aged 55 to 70 with acute or convalescent COVID-19. This chain's CDR3 is CASSGTSGNGETQYF. Here the CDR3 DNA reads TGTGCCAGCTCCGGGACTAGCGGGAATGGTGAGACCCAGTACTTC.